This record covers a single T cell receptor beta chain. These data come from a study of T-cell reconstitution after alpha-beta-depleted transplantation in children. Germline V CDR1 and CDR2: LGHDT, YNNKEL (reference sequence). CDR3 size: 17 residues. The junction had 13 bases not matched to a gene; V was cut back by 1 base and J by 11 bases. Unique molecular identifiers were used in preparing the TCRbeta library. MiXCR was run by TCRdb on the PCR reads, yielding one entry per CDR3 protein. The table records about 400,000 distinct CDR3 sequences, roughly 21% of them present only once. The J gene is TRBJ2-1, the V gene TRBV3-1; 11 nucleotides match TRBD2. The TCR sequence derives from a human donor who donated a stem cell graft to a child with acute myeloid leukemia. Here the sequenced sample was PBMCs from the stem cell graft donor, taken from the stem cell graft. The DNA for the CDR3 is TGTGCCAGCAGCCAAGGGACGGGGACTAGCGGAGCCGGAAAGCAGTTCTTC. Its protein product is CASSQGTGTSGAGKQFF.